This T cell receptor beta chain was found in a study of CD8+CD57+ T cells in acquired aplastic anemia. The CDR3 extends over 14 amino acids. V shed 4 bases and J shed 0 bases, with 12 bases lying between them. Germline CDR1 SQVTM, CDR2 ANQGSEA. Sequenced patients had shown CD8+CD57+ cell expansion by flow cytometry. Genomic DNA, the template, was used for profiling of the TCR beta VDJ and CDR3. A single record per CDR3 protein comes from TCRdb applying MiXCR to the reads. The repertoire includes about 180,000 distinct CDR3 sequences, approximately 48% of them detected once, and 10% to 15% sits in the top ten. The count of this clonotype is one. A read error is possible here, since a much larger clone lies one base away.

The rearrangement joins TRBV29-1 to TRBJ1-2; D remains ambiguous. The sequencing input was sorted CD4+, CD8+, or CD8+CD57+ T cells (not recorded which) from PBMCs. The origin of this receptor is a human donor with aplastic anemia. The CDR3 loop is CSVVESATNYGYTF. CDR3 sequence (DNA): TGCAGCGTTGTAGAGTCGGCAACTAACTATGGCTACACCTTC.